The 27 T cell receptor beta chains presented below share a single source sample, sequenced in a study of T cell responses to AZD1222 COVID-19 vaccine. The assay was immunoSEQ multiplex PCR, and TCRdb's table has in-frame clones only and misses some. The table includes over 95,000 clones, 88% detected once. The source material was peripheral blood, sampled 28 days after the second AZD1222 dose. The receptors stem from an adult who received the AZD1222 COVID-19 vaccine.

The chain recombines TRBV5-1 with TRBJ2-5, with TRBD2 matching 12 bases. The length of the CDR3 is 15 residues. V shed 4 bases, J shed 5 bases, and the junction held 6 bases outside the gene matches. The germline V gene encodes CDR1 SGHRS and CDR2 YFSETQ. The CDR3 spells CASSRTSGNLETQYF. DNA of the CDR3: TGCGCCAGCAGCCGGACTAGCGGGAACTTGGAGACCCAGTACTTC.

The V call is TRBV6-6, the J call TRBJ2-2, with 10 bases matching TRBD1. The CDR3 spans 17 residues. Trimming at V came to 5 bases and at J to 5 bases, leaving 11 bases not matched to a gene. Per germline, CDR1 MNHNY and CDR2 SVGAGI (reference sequence). CDR3 in amino acids: CASSLRTGQGMTGELFF. DNA for the CDR3: TGTGCCAGCAGTCTACGAACGGGACAGGGGATGACCGGGGAGCTGTTTTTT.

The chain is built from TRBV18 and TRBJ2-3; D perhaps matches TRBD1 (6 bases). CDR1 and CDR2 from the germline V gene are KGHSH and LQKENI. This CDR3 spans 15 amino acids. Trimming removed 1 base at V and 4 bases at J, with 12 bases between. CDR3: CASSPLRQEADTQYF. The CDR3 coding sequence is TGTGCCAGCTCACCACTTAGACAGGAAGCAGATACGCAGTATTTT.

The V call is TRBV2, the J call TRBJ2-3; D unclear. CDR3 length equals 12 residues. CDR1 is SNHLY, CDR2 FYNNEI, per germline. V shed 4 bases and J shed 2 bases, with 4 bases lying between them. CDR3 sequence: CASSVLTDTQYF. Written as DNA, the CDR3 is TGTGCCAGCAGTGTCCTCACAGATACGCAGTATTTT. The whole variable domain, remainder taken from reference TRBV2 and TRBJ2-3, is EPEVTQTPSHQVTQMGQEVILRCVPISNHLYFYWYRQILGQKVEFLVSFYNNEISEKSEIFDDQFSVERPDGSNFTLKIRSTKLEDSAMYFCASSVLTDTQYFGPGTRLTVL.

The rearrangement joins TRBV6-4 to TRBJ2-1; possibly TRBD2 for D (6 bases). In germline, CDR1 is MRHNA, CDR2 SNTAGT. The CDR3 runs to 13 residues. V was shortened by 7 bases and J by 10 bases, with 17 bases between the two germline ends. CDR3 in amino acids: CASMGGINREQFF. DNA of the CDR3: TGTGCCAGCATGGGCGGGATTAATCGGGAGCAGTTCTTC.

This chain joins TRBV11-2 and TRBJ1-2, with TRBD1 matching over 8 bases. With 5 bases clipped from V and 8 bases from J, the junction kept 10 bases outside the gene matches. This CDR3 region has 14 residues. Germline V gene data show CDR1 as SGHAT and CDR2 as FQNNGV. CDR3 nucleotides: TGTGCCAGCAGCCATCTCAGGGGGCCAAGGGGCTACACCTTC. Translating it yields CASSHLRGPRGYTF.

The chain has TRBV27 and TRBJ2-7, with D hard to call. The V and J ends lost 4 bases and 3 bases respectively, with 10 bases between them. Germline CDR1 is MNHEY and CDR2 is SMNVEV (reference sequence). The CDR3 sequence is 13 residues long. DNA for the CDR3: TGTGCCAGCAGTTCTCCACCCCACTACGAGCAGTACTTC. Its protein is CASSSPPHYEQYF.

The rearrangement uses TRBV6-6 and TRBJ2-7; possibly TRBD2 for D (6 bases). Looked up from germline, CDR1 is MNHNY and CDR2 is SVGAGI (reference sequence). This CDR3 region has 16 residues. With 7 bases removed from V and 0 bases from J, the gap between germline ends came to 19 bases. CDR3 loop: CASTMYTGAPSYEQYF. The CDR3 DNA sequence: TGTGCCAGCACAATGTACACGGGAGCCCCCTCCTACGAGCAGTACTTC.

As concerns this clone: This CDR3 is also generated by other DNA sequences in the sample. The CDR3 sequence: CASSRGDTEAFF. As DNA, the CDR3 is TGTGCCAGCAGCAGGGGGGACACTGAAGCTTTCTTT. J is TRBJ1-1 and V is TRBV7-9; D may be TRBD1 (6 bases). V was clipped by 5 bases and J by 3 bases, with 7 bases between them. The CDR3 totals 12 residues. The germline gives CDR1 SEHNR, CDR2 FQNEAQ (reference sequence).

The gene calls are TRBV2 and TRBJ2-2; TRBD1 agrees at 7 bases. This CDR3 region has 14 residues. The ends lost 3 bases at V and 4 bases at J; junction bases unmatched: 2. Germline V gene lookup returns CDR1 SNHLY and CDR2 FYNNEI. Here the CDR3 reads CASSDGQATGELFF. The CDR3 DNA is TGTGCCAGCAGTGACGGACAGGCCACCGGGGAGCTGTTTTTT.

The sample holds one count of this clone. The chain has TRBV28 and TRBJ1-6; D may be TRBD1 (5 bases). V lost 2 bases and J 1 base, leaving 6 bases between the germline ends. Germline V gives CDR1 MDHEN, CDR2 SYDVKM. This CDR3 region has 15 residues. The CDR3 coding sequence is TGTGCCAGCAGTTTAGGGGGGTCCTATAATTCACCCCTCCACTTT. Translation: CASSLGGSYNSPLHF.

The CDR3 DNA is TGTGCCAGCAGTTACTCTCAGGGGGACTCCTACGAGCAGTACTTC. Translation: CASSYSQGDSYEQYF. This rearrangement joins TRBV6-5 to TRBJ2-7; 7 bases match TRBD1. The CDR3 spans 15 residues. V was pared by 0 bases and J by 0 bases, with 2 bases of the junction left unmatched. From germline, CDR1 is MNHEY and CDR2 SVGAGI.

J is TRBJ2-1 and V is TRBV11-3, with D possibly matching TRBD2 (5 bases). V shed 4 bases and J shed 0 bases, with 10 bases lying between them. Per the germline V gene, CDR1 is SGHNT and CDR2 is YENEEA. The CDR3 has 15 residues. The CDR3 is CASSSYGDSYNEQFF. The CDR3 region has the DNA TGTGCCAGCAGCTCCTACGGGGACTCCTACAATGAGCAGTTCTTC.

CDR3 sequence reads: CASSLGQAVGGTDTQYF. The CDR3 region has the DNA TGTGCCAGCAGCTTAGGCCAGGCCGTGGGTGGCACAGATACGCAGTATTTT. The chain links TRBV7-9 to TRBJ2-3, with no clear D. The CDR3 runs to 17 residues. Trimming left V 1 base short and J 1 base short, with 15 bases between. Germline CDR1 reads SEHNR; CDR2 reads FQNEAQ (reference sequence).

The chain combines TRBV14 with TRBJ1-1, with D unclear. This CDR3 comprises 14 residues. V shed 2 bases and J shed 1 base, with 8 bases lying between them. Germline loops: CDR1 SGHDN, CDR2 FVKESK. The CDR3 sequence: CASSQLTANTEAFF. CDR3 DNA: TGTGCCAGCAGCCAATTAACAGCGAACACTGAAGCTTTCTTT.

The chain joins TRBV19 to TRBJ2-5; 8 nucleotides align to TRBD1. The junction had 7 bases not matched to a gene; V was cut back by 7 bases and J by 0 bases. There are 15 residues in the CDR3. Per the germline V gene, CDR1 is LNHDA and CDR2 is SQIVND (reference sequence). The DNA of the CDR3 is TGTGCCAGTACTAGGGGGACAGGCCACCAAGAGACCCAGTACTTC. It yields the protein CASTRGTGHQETQYF.

The chain joins TRBV10-1 to TRBJ2-7; 8 nucleotides match TRBD2. The CDR3 extends over 14 amino acids. Germline loops: CDR1 WNHNN, CDR2 SYGVQD (reference sequence). The V gene end was trimmed by 5 bases and the J gene end by 2 bases; junction bases not matched to a gene: 5. The CDR3 DNA reads TGCGCCAGCAGTAGCGGGAGTTATCCCTACGAGCAGTACTTC. Its protein product is CASSSGSYPYEQYF.

This clone was picked up one time. The chain is built from TRBV2 and TRBJ2-3; tentative D call: TRBD2 (6 bases). The CDR3 runs 14 residues. V was cut by 4 bases and J by 1 base, with 9 bases left in between. CDR1 SNHLY and CDR2 FYNNEI come from the germline V gene. The CDR3 DNA is TGTGCCAGCAGTGTGGCTAGCGGCACAGATACGCAGTATTTT. It encodes CASSVASGTDTQYF.

The J gene is TRBJ1-3, the V gene TRBV4-1, with TRBD1 as a possible D gene (6 bases). There are 17 residues in the CDR3. The germline CDR1 and CDR2 sequences are MGHRA and YSYEKL. Trimming took off 0 bases at V and 2 bases at J, with 14 bases between the two ends. In DNA, the CDR3 is TGCGCCAGCAGCCAAGATCGGGGGGCTAGGCCTGGAAACACCATATATTTT. Translation gives CASSQDRGARPGNTIYF.

V is TRBV27 and J is TRBJ1-6, with D maybe TRBD1 (5 bases). CDR3 length: 13 residues. Looked up from germline, CDR1 is MNHEY and CDR2 is SMNVEV (reference sequence). Trimming stripped 3 bases from V and 11 bases from J, with 11 bases between. The DNA of the CDR3 is TGTGCCAGCAGTTTCGGGACCAACACACCCCTCCACTTT. Protein product: CASSFGTNTPLHF.

This chain joins TRBV6-1 and TRBJ2-3, with 8 bases lining up with TRBD2. The germline V gene has CDR1 MNHNS and CDR2 SASEGT. The CDR3 covers 17 residues. Trimming removed 4 bases from V and 2 bases from J; junction bases left unmatched: 11. The CDR3 is CASSVLPGRASTDTQYF. The CDR3, as DNA: TGTGCCAGCAGTGTCCTCCCCGGGAGGGCCTCCACAGATACGCAGTATTTT.

The rearrangement joins TRBV10-2 to TRBJ1-5; a weak D match, TRBD1 (6 bases). Trimming left V 3 bases short and J 5 bases short, with 14 bases between. There are 15 residues in the CDR3. Germline V gives CDR1 WSHSY, CDR2 SAAADI. CDR3 DNA sequence: TGCGCCAGCAGTGAAGGACAGAATTTCTATCAGCCCCAGCATTTT. Its translation is CASSEGQNFYQPQHF.

The chain is built from TRBV19 and TRBJ2-2, with unresolved D. The CDR3 is made up of 13 amino acids. V lost 2 bases to trimming and J lost 6 bases, with 7 bases between them. Per the germline V gene, CDR1 is LNHDA and CDR2 is SQIVND (reference sequence). The CDR3 loop reads CASSISQPGELFF. The DNA for the CDR3 is TGTGCCAGTAGTATAAGTCAGCCCGGGGAGCTGTTTTTT.

The rearrangement uses TRBV9 and TRBJ2-7, with D hard to call. Trimming removed 3 bases from V and 4 bases from J, with 11 bases in between. The CDR3 runs 13 residues. The germline gives CDR1 SGDLS, CDR2 YYNGEE. CDR3 amino acids: CASSAEMGYEQYF. CDR3 DNA: TGTGCCAGCAGCGCCGAGATGGGGTACGAGCAGTACTTC. The complete variable domain, with remaining parts taken from reference TRBV9 and TRBJ2-7, reads DSGVTQTPKHLITATGQRVTLRCSPRSGDLSVYWYQQSLDQGLQFLIQYYNGEERAKGNILERFSAQQFPDLHSELNLSSLELGDSALYFCASSAEMGYEQYFGPGTRLTVT.

V usage is TRBV7-2 and J usage is TRBJ1-2; D possibly corresponds to TRBD1 (5 bases). Between the trimmed V and J ends, which lost 4 bases and 4 bases, there was a span of 16 bases. The CDR3 length is 15 residues. Germline CDR1 SGHTA, CDR2 FQGNSA. DNA of the CDR3: TGTGCCAGCAGCTCGACCGGGACGGATCCCTATGGCTACACCTTC. Its translation is CASSSTGTDPYGYTF.

CDR3 nucleotides: TGTGCCAGCAGTGCACCCGGTTCCAGGGGGCTCTACGAGCAGTACTTC. This encodes CASSAPGSRGLYEQYF. J is TRBJ2-7 and V is TRBV6-2 or TRBV6-3; TRBD1 agrees at 8 bases. Germline lookup yields CDR1 MNHEY and CDR2 SVGEGT. This CDR3 is built from 16 residues. V lost 5 bases to trimming and J lost 3 bases; unmatched junction nucleotides: 12.

The V call is TRBV5-1, the J call TRBJ2-1; weak D call: TRBD1 (6 bases). This CDR3 spans 14 amino acids. Per germline, CDR1 SGHRS and CDR2 YFSETQ. Between the trimmed V and J ends, which lost 4 bases and 4 bases, there was a span of 12 bases. As DNA, the CDR3 is TGCGCCAGCAGCCACCGGGACATTTACAATGAGCAGTTCTTC. Its translation: CASSHRDIYNEQFF.